This T cell receptor (beta chain) was sequenced in a study of T cells in Graves' hyperthyroidism and ophthalmopathy. Study-level background: Blood from the periphery was taken at initial diagnosis, before any treatment.

Study observations and caveats: Patients with ophthalmopathy were separated from those with stable hyperthyroidism by a 13 V-J model. Blood held most thyroid clonotypes expanded above 0.001 frequency.

Comments on this clonotype: Antigen specificity is unknown.

Template material for amplifying TCR beta CDR3 regions consisted of RNA transcripts. The TCR CDR3 was amplified in a first-round RT-PCR using the HTBI primer set. TCRdb re-called the multiplex PCR reads with MiXCR, one entry per CDR3 protein. The top ten clones hold roughly 7.7% of a sample with around 280,000 distinct CDR3 sequences, 12% to 15% of them seen once. Material: blood. The sequence was collected from a woman aged 40 to 55 with Graves' hyperthyroidism.

The CDR3 protein is CASSYSGTTRSPLHF. The CDR3 DNA reads as TGTGCCAGCAGTTACTCAGGGACAACAAGATCACCCCTCCACTTT. The V call is TRBV6-5, the J call TRBJ1-6, with D perhaps TRBD1 (6 bases). V lost 0 bases and J lost 10, with 13 bases in between. The V gene's germline CDR1 is MNHEY and CDR2 SVGAGI. The CDR3 has 15 residues.